The source of this T cell receptor (beta chain) is a study of shared clonotypes between healthy human individuals. Study-level points and caveats: As a rule, naive subsets had a larger estimated richness than memory subsets.

The deep-level immunoSEQ assay was used. The table came from immunoSEQ multiplex PCR; TCRdb's copy has only in-frame clones and leaves some out. The repertoire has some 2,100,000 clones, 85% to 95% of them found once; the top ten carry 1.5% to 2%. This CDR3 is 15 amino acids long. Between the trimmed V and J ends, which lost 5 bases and 3 bases, there was a span of 13 bases. From germline, CDR1 is SEHNR and CDR2 FQNEAQ (reference sequence). It was CD45RO-negative cells, positively selected for CCR7, that made up naive CD8 cells, with terminally differentiated effector memory CD45RA+ cells excluded. As regards this clone: Antigen unknown.

The specimen sequenced was naive CD8+ T cells from PBMCs. V is TRBV7-9 and J is TRBJ1-4; D ambiguous. The TCR sequence derives from a man aged 18 to 30 in good health. Some clones in this sample may be carry-over from other donors' samples. CDR3 residues: CASSQARLANEKLFF. CDR3 sequence (DNA): TGTGCCAGCAGCCAGGCCCGGTTGGCTAATGAAAAACTGTTTTTT.